This TCR beta chain stems from a study of control samples from healthy donors and cancer patients. Assay used: immunoSEQ multiplex PCR; TCRdb lists only in-frame clones, some missing. Here the sample spans some 100,000 clones, around nine tenths being singletons. Germline trimming cut 4 bases from V and 8 bases from J; bases unmatched to any gene: 4. Germline-derived CDR1 and CDR2 are SQVTM and ANQGSEA. CDR3 length: 13 residues. V gene TRBV29-1 combines with J gene TRBJ1-4; 10 nucleotides align to TRBD1. The sequenced sample was blood. The receptor was derived from a human donor in good health. The donor label of this sample is uncertain. CDR3 DNA: TGCAGCGTTGTTGGGACAGGGGTGGAAAAACTGTTTTTT. Translation: CSVVGTGVEKLFF.